This T cell receptor (beta chain) was retrieved from a study of Graves' ophthalmopathy and Graves' hyperthyroidism. General study findings and limits: Most clonotypes expanded in thyroid above 0.001 frequency were present in blood too.

This clonotype was picked up many times. Its target is unknown. The CDR3 is 15 amino acids. Trimming pared 3 bases from V and 0 bases from J, leaving 15 bases between. Germline CDR1 reads DFQATT; CDR2 reads SNEGSKA (reference sequence). RNA served as the template for amplifying TCR beta CDR3 regions. RT-PCR with HTBI primers came first, then second-round multiplex PCR. In TCRdb, the multiplex PCR reads were re-called with MiXCR into one record per CDR3 protein. The repertoire holds over a million distinct CDR3 sequences, with less than 45% as singletons. The chain combines TRBV20-1 with TRBJ2-7, with a possible D match to TRBD1 (6 bases). Material: peripheral blood or thyroid tissue (not recorded which). This clonotype originated in an adult man with Graves' hyperthyroidism. In DNA, the CDR3 is TGCAGTGCTAGGGACCCAGGGGTCGTCTCCTACGAGCAGTACTTC. Translation gives CSARDPGVVSYEQYF.